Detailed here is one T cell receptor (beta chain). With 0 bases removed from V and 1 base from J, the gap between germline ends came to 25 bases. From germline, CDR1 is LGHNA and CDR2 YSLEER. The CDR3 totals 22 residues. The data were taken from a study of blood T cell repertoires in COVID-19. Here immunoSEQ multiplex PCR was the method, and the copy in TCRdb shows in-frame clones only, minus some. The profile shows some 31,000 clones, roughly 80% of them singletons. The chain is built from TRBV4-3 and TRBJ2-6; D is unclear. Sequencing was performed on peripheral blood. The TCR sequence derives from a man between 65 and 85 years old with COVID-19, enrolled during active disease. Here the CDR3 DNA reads TGCGCCAGCAGCCAAGAGCTCATATCCCGAGGAAGCCCCCTGTCTGGGGCCAACGTCCTGACTTTC. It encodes CASSQELISRGSPLSGANVLTF.